This is a list of T cell receptor beta chains from one sample in a study of blood T cell repertoires in COVID-19. Using immunoSEQ multiplex PCR, the repertoire was profiled, and TCRdb retains in-frame clones only, with some absent. The table shows under 200,000 clones, with 84% occurring only once. Sequenced material: peripheral blood. The receptors here all came from a man aged 18 to 30 with active or convalescent COVID-19. Both conserved end residues are part of each CDR3. Fields, in order: V gene, clone size, CDR3 length, J gene, D gene, CDR3 DNA, CDR3 protein. The D gene is left open where the match is weak. The size entry is marked missing in some rows and otherwise reads once, few, many or a size class.

>TRBV15|NA|16|TRBJ2-1|TRBD2
TGTGCCACCAGCAGAGATCTAGCGGGCCCTCCCAATGAGCAGTTCTTC
CATSRDLAGPPNEQFF
>TRBV28|NA|15|TRBJ2-7|TRBD1
TGTGCCAGCAGTTTTCAGGGGGCAGCGTTTTACGAGCAGTACTTC
CASSFQGAAFYEQYF
>TRBV5-1|NA|15|TRBJ2-1|NA
TGCGCCAGCAGCTTGTGGACACGAGTTGAGGATGAGCAGTTCTTC
CASSLWTRVEDEQFF
>TRBV5-1|NA|16|TRBJ2-7|TRBD2
TGCGCCAGCAGCTCCCCGGGGGGGACCCGGTCCTACGAGCAGTACTTC
CASSSPGGTRSYEQYF
>TRBV7-9|NA|13|TRBJ1-6|NA
TGTGCCAGCAGCTTATCCCAGAATTCACCCCTCCACTTT
CASSLSQNSPLHF
>TRBV3-1/TRBV3-2|NA|14|TRBJ2-3|NA
TGTGCCAGCAGCTTTAGCGGCCCGTCAGATACGCAGTATTTT
CASSFSGPSDTQYF
>TRBV5-1|NA|16|TRBJ2-2|NA
TGCGCCAGCAGTTTGAACAGGGCGGGGAACACCGGGGAGCTGTTTTTT
CASSLNRAGNTGELFF
>TRBV21-1|NA|17|TRBJ1-1|NA
TGTGCCAGCAGCACCCGGACAGGGGGCGCCGGGGTCACTGAAGCTTTCTTT
CASSTRTGGAGVTEAFF
>TRBV5-1|NA|18|TRBJ2-2|TRBD2
TGCGCCAGCAGCATTCCCGGGACTAGCGGGGGGAACACCGGGGAGCTGTTTTTT
CASSIPGTSGGNTGELFF
>TRBV11-3|NA|12|TRBJ2-7|TRBD1
TGTGCCAGCAGCTTCACAGGGGGTCCGTGGTACTTC
CASSFTGGPWYF
>TRBV12-3/TRBV12-4|NA|13|TRBJ1-2|TRBD1
TGTGCCAGCAGTTTAGGACAGGGAATCGGCTACACCTTC
CASSLGQGIGYTF
>TRBV11-2|few|16|TRBJ2-3|TRBD2
TGTGCCAGCAGCCTGGCGGGCGGGGGGGCGACAGATACGCAGTATTTT
CASSLAGGGATDTQYF
>TRBV19|NA|17|TRBJ1-3|NA
TGTGCCAGTAGTATCCTCGGCGGGGCCCCCTCTGGAAACACCATATATTTT
CASSILGGAPSGNTIYF
>TRBV6-1|NA|17|TRBJ1-1|TRBD1
TGTGCCAGCAGTGGAACCTTGGACAGGGTGTTGAACACTGAAGCTTTCTTT
CASSGTLDRVLNTEAFF
>TRBV5-4|NA|16|TRBJ2-3|NA
TGTGCCAGCAGCTTGGCCGTCGGGAGAAGGGCAGATACGCAGTATTTT
CASSLAVGRRADTQYF
>TRBV7-2|NA|16|TRBJ2-5|TRBD2
TGTGCCAGCAGCTTAGCCCCGACTAGCGGGAGTGAGACCCAGTACTTC
CASSLAPTSGSETQYF